The rows below give T cell receptor beta chains drawn from one sample of a study of blood T cell repertoires in COVID-19. Method: immunoSEQ multiplex PCR; TCRdb's copy keeps in-frame clones and lacks some. The sample has under 85,000 clones; about 91% are singletons. The sequencing input was peripheral blood. Receptor source: a man in his 70s with active or convalescent COVID-19. The CDR3 runs from the conserved cysteine through the conserved F or W. A D gene is named only where the DNA matches it firmly. Clone size is not always given. Where it is, it says once, few, many or a class for expanded clones.

TRBJ2-1 TRBD2 - TRBV28 CASSLAGGVQDEQFF TGTGCCAGCAGTCTAGCGGGGGGGGTTCAGGATGAGCAGTTCTTC
TRBJ2-7 TRBD1 - TRBV2 CASLQGAPHEQYF TGTGCCAGTTTACAGGGGGCGCCTCACGAGCAGTACTTC
TRBJ1-5 - - TRBV18 CASSPIHSNQPQHF TGTGCCAGCTCCCCAATTCATAGCAATCAGCCCCAGCATTTT
TRBJ2-1 TRBD1 - TRBV18 CASSPPQGKNEQFF TGTGCCAGCTCACCACCACAGGGGAAGAATGAGCAGTTCTTC
TRBJ2-3 - - TRBV5-1 CASSFNGREADTQYF TGCGCCAGCAGCTTTAACGGTCGAGAGGCAGATACGCAGTATTTT
TRBJ1-3 - - TRBV3-1/TRBV3-2 CASSQARGVGGNTIYF TGTGCCAGCAGCCAAGCCCGCGGGGTAGGTGGAAACACCATATATTTT
TRBJ1-3 - - TRBV18 CASSPSLVNTIYF TGTGCCAGCTCACCTTCCCTCGTAAACACCATATATTTT
TRBJ1-6 TRBD1 - TRBV4-3 CASSRTGATSPLHF TGCGCCAGCAGCCGGACAGGGGCTACATCACCCCTCCACTTT
TRBJ1-2 TRBD1 - TRBV18 CASSPPGQGAYGYTF TGTGCCAGCTCACCCCCGGGACAGGGGGCTTATGGCTACACCTTC
TRBJ1-4 TRBD1 - TRBV7-9 CASSRDRSEEKLFF TGTGCCAGCAGCCGGGACAGGAGTGAGGAAAAACTGTTTTTT
TRBJ1-6 - - TRBV30 CAWSRAGSTGGYSPLHF TGTGCCTGGAGCCGCGCAGGCTCGACGGGGGGGTACTCACCCCTCCACTTT
TRBJ1-1 TRBD1 - TRBV5-8 CASTRDRNTEAFF TGTGCCAGCACCCGGGACAGGAACACTGAAGCTTTCTTT
TRBJ1-2 - few TRBV18 CASSPKTGPSNYGYTF TGTGCCAGCTCACCTAAAACAGGGCCGTCTAACTATGGCTACACCTTC
TRBJ1-4 - - TRBV28 CASSRVGAGDEKLFF TGTGCCAGCAGCCGGGTGGGTGCCGGAGATGAAAAACTGTTTTTT
TRBJ1-5 - - TRBV30 CAWRRPGRVGQPQHF TGTGCCTGGCGTAGGCCGGGGAGGGTAGGCCAGCCCCAGCATTTT
TRBJ2-4 TRBD2 few TRBV7-6 CASSLEASGGANIQYF TGTGCCAGCAGCTTAGAGGCAAGCGGGGGGGCAAACATTCAGTACTTC
TRBJ1-2 - few TRBV3-1/TRBV3-2 CASSQGKGGYTF TGTGCCAGCAGCCAAGGGAAGGGGGGCTACACCTTC
TRBJ1-1 TRBD1 - TRBV6-5 CASTYRGLNTEAFF TGTGCCAGCACCTACAGGGGATTGAACACTGAAGCTTTCTTT
TRBJ2-3 - once TRBV13 CASSPPTGRADTQYF TGTGCCAGCAGCCCTCCGACAGGTCGGGCAGATACGCAGTATTTT
TRBJ2-7 - - TRBV12-3/TRBV12-4 CASSFTRHEQYF TGTGCCAGCAGTTTTACCAGGCACGAGCAGTACTTC
TRBJ1-3 - once TRBV6-1 CASSEVGLGGSGNTIYF TGTGCCAGCAGTGAAGTCGGTCTCGGGGGCTCTGGAAACACCATATATTTT
TRBJ2-5 - - TRBV9 CASSVDPSETQYF TGTGCCAGCAGCGTAGATCCCTCAGAGACCCAGTACTTC
TRBJ1-2 - - TRBV7-8 CASSSQTGTGGYTF TGTGCCAGCAGCTCTCAGACGGGAACGGGTGGCTACACCTTC
TRBJ1-2 - - TRBV5-1 CASTRGTGNYGYTF TGCGCCAGCACCCGTGGGACTGGGAACTATGGCTACACCTTC
TRBJ1-1 - - TRBV4-1 CASSQEGEGRTEAFF TGCGCCAGCAGCCAAGAGGGGGAGGGGAGAACTGAAGCTTTCTTT
TRBJ2-3 TRBD1 - TRBV19 CASSIGGTGSTDTQYF TGTGCCAGTAGTATCGGGGGGACAGGGAGCACAGATACGCAGTATTTT
TRBJ2-5 - - TRBV5-4 CASSSGLGETQYF TGTGCCAGCAGCTCGGGATTGGGGGAGACCCAGTACTTC
TRBJ2-1 TRBD2 - TRBV9 CASSVGHSGGADEQFF TGTGCCAGCAGCGTAGGGCATAGCGGGGGGGCGGATGAGCAGTTCTTC
TRBJ1-1 - once TRBV7-9 CASEPQGGARTNTEAFF TGTGCCAGCGAGCCCCAGGGCGGGGCGAGAACGAACACTGAAGCTTTCTTT
TRBJ2-3 TRBD2 - TRBV5-6 CASSGGTSGSTDTQYF TGTGCCAGCAGCGGCGGGACTAGCGGTAGCACAGATACGCAGTATTTT
TRBJ2-1 - once TRBV7-2 CASSRNRPNEQFF TGTGCCAGCAGCCGTAACAGGCCGAATGAGCAGTTCTTC
TRBJ2-4 TRBD2 - TRBV7-2 CASSRLAGGHMVQYF TGTGCCAGCAGTAGACTAGCGGGGGGGCATATGGTTCAGTACTTC
TRBJ1-2 - once TRBV5-1 CASSAGNYGYTF TGCGCCAGCAGCGCGGGGAACTATGGCTACACCTTC
TRBJ2-5 TRBD2 - TRBV5-6 CASSGDSGGAGETQYF TGTGCCAGCAGCGGAGATAGCGGGGGGGCCGGAGAGACCCAGTACTTC
TRBJ1-2 - - TRBV5-4 CASSTGSNYGYTF TGTGCCAGCAGCACGGGATCTAACTATGGCTACACCTTC
TRBJ2-3 TRBD2 - TRBV28 CASSFGGWTSGETDTQYF TGTGCCAGCAGTTTTGGTGGATGGACTAGCGGTGAGACAGATACGCAGTATTTT
TRBJ1-2 TRBD1 once TRBV5-4 CASRETGTLYGYTF TGTGCCAGCAGAGAGACAGGGACTCTCTATGGCTACACCTTC
TRBJ2-5 TRBD2 once TRBV5-4 CASSSPGLAAQETQYF TGTGCCAGCAGCTCACCGGGACTAGCGGCTCAAGAGACCCAGTACTTC
TRBJ1-2 - - TRBV7-2 CASNLRAGNYGYTF TGTGCCAGCAACCTGAGGGCAGGCAACTATGGCTACACCTTC
TRBJ1-3 - - TRBV9 CASSTDPRAGNTIYF TGTGCCAGCAGCACCGACCCGAGGGCTGGGAACACCATATATTTT
TRBJ1-2 TRBD1 - TRBV6-2/TRBV6-3 CASSYGTGGWNAF TGTGCCAGCAGTTACGGGACAGGGGGCTGGAACGCCTTC